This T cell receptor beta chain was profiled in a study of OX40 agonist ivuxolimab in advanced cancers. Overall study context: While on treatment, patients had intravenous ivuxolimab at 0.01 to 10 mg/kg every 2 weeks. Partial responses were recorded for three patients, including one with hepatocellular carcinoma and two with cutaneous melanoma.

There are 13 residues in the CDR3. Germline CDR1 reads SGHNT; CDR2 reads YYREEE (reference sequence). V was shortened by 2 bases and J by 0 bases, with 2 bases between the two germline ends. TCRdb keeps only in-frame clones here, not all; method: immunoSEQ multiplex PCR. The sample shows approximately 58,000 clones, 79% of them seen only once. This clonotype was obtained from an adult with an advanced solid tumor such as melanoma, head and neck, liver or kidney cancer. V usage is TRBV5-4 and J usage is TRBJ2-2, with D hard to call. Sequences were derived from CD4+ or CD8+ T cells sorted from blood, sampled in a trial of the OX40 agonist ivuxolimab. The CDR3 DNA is TGTGCCAGCAGCTTAGCGAACACCGGGGAGCTGTTTTTT. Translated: CASSLANTGELFF.